What follows are 8 T cell receptor beta chains derived from one specimen sequenced in a study of blood T cell repertoires in COVID-19. Assay: immunoSEQ multiplex PCR; the TCRdb copy retains only in-frame clones and omits some. The table lists about 100,000 clones, around 92% of them singletons. Specimen: peripheral blood. The receptors come from a man aged 45-65 years with active COVID-19.

The rearrangement joins TRBV5-1 to TRBJ2-5, with unresolved D. Germline V gene sequence: CDR1 SGHRS, CDR2 YFSETQ. Trimming stripped 2 bases from V and 3 bases from J, with 5 bases between. The CDR3 is 12 residues long. CDR3 nucleotides: TGCGCCAGCAGCTTACCGGAAGAGACCCAGTACTTC. Translated, it gives CASSLPEETQYF.

This chain connects TRBV19 to TRBJ1-1, with a tentative D call TRBD1 (6 bases). This CDR3 region has 14 residues. V lost 0 bases and J lost 10, with 15 bases in between. The V gene's germline CDR1 is LNHDA and CDR2 SQIVND (reference sequence). CDR3 in DNA: TGTGCCAGTAGTATAGATGGCCAGGGGTTTGGAGCTTTCTTT. It is translated as CASSIDGQGFGAFF. Full variable domain (rest looked up from reference TRBV19 and TRBJ1-1): DGGITQSPKYLFRKEGQNVTLSCEQNLNHDAMYWYRQDPGQGLRLIYYSQIVNDFQKGDIAEGYSVSREKKESFPLTVTSAQKNPTAFYLCASSIDGQGFGAFFGQGTRLTVV.

A single count supports this clone. This rearrangement joins TRBV6-2 or TRBV6-3 to TRBJ2-7; possibly TRBD1 for D (5 bases). The germline V gene encodes CDR1 MNHEY and CDR2 SVGEGT. V was clipped by 2 bases and J by 3 bases, with 11 bases between them. The CDR3 spans 14 residues. The CDR3: CASSYPRDSYEQYF. As DNA, the CDR3 is TGTGCCAGCAGTTACCCCCGTGACAGCTACGAGCAGTACTTC.

This sequence joins TRBV6-5 and TRBJ2-5; possibly TRBD1 for D (6 bases). V gave up 10 bases and J gave up 4 bases, with 13 bases separating them. This CDR3 has 12 residues. Germline CDR1 reads MNHEY; CDR2 reads SVGAGI. CDR3 nucleotide sequence: TGTGCCATCAAGACAGGTAGAGAGACCCAGTACTTC. This codes for CAIKTGRETQYF.

J is TRBJ2-2 and V is TRBV3-1 (or the pseudogene TRBV3-2); the match to TRBD2 covers 11 bases. J gave up 5 bases and V 3 bases, and 5 bases lay outside the gene matches. This CDR3 spans 16 amino acids. Germline V gives CDR1 LGHDT, CDR2 YNNKEL (reference sequence). This chain's CDR3 is CASSHRASGRTGELFF. CDR3 coding DNA: TGTGCCAGCAGCCACAGAGCTAGCGGGAGGACCGGGGAGCTGTTTTTT.

J is TRBJ1-4 and V is TRBV3-1 (or the pseudogene TRBV3-2); D perhaps matches TRBD1 (5 bases). The CDR3 covers 14 residues. CDR1 is LGHDT and CDR2 is YNNKEL in the germline V gene (reference sequence). With 5 bases removed from V and 8 bases from J, the gap between germline ends came to 15 bases. The CDR3, as DNA: TGTGCCAGCAGCAACCAGGGTGCGGGGGAAAAACTGTTTTTT. It yields the protein CASSNQGAGEKLFF.

The chain recombines TRBV30 with TRBJ1-4; 7 nucleotides agree with TRBD1. Germline CDR1 GTSNPN, CDR2 SVGIG (reference sequence). This CDR3 spans 14 amino acids. The J segment lost 6 bases and the V segment lost 0 bases, leaving 4 bases of the junction unmatched. The CDR3 region has the DNA TGTGCCTGGAGTGTCACAGGGGCTCATGAAAAACTGTTTTTT. Its protein product is CAWSVTGAHEKLFF.

The genes are TRBV11-2 and TRBJ2-7, with D perhaps matching TRBD1 (5 bases). Germline V CDR1 and CDR2: SGHAT, FQNNGV. The V end lost 3 bases, the J end lost 1 base, and 10 bases lay between the germline ends. CDR3 length: 14 amino acids. CDR3 protein: CASSFRAESYEQYF. Written as DNA, the CDR3 is TGTGCCAGCAGCTTCAGGGCGGAATCCTACGAGCAGTACTTC.